This TCR beta chain was found in a study of blood T cells in healthy people across ages. The authors ran a second PCR of about 6 to 11 cycles using a sample-barcoded 5' primer and a J-beta primer mix. Via MiXCR, TCRdb re-called the 5' RACE reads, giving one row per CDR3 protein. The sample has roughly 500,000 distinct CDR3 sequences; 20% to 30% are singletons. Another study also made use of these data, one on T cells of mothers and their children.

What was sequenced was blood. The receptor comes from a boy aged 5-17 years in good health.

CDR3 nucleotide sequence: TGTGCTAGTGGCCGCTTATTACAGAACACCGGGGAGCTGTTTTTT. Translating gives CASGRLLQNTGELFF. This chain links TRBV12-5 with TRBJ2-2; no reliable D call. The CDR3 contains 15 residues. Germline V CDR1 and CDR2: LGHNT, FRNRAP. V lost 6 bases and J lost 1, with 12 bases in between.